The T cell receptor (beta chain) under discussion was sequenced for a study of T cell responses to AZD1222 COVID-19 vaccine. Only in-frame clones appear in the TCRdb table, and some are missing; sequencing was by immunoSEQ multiplex PCR. The sample records 56,000 or so clones, about 90% being singletons. Germline values: CDR1 SGHTA, CDR2 FQGNSA. Trimming cost V 3 bases and J 5 bases; bases outside gene matches: 4. The CDR3 consists of 15 residues. The TCR originated in an adult in good health. This specimen was peripheral blood, taken on day 0 of AZD1222 vaccination. V is TRBV7-2 and J is TRBJ2-2; 9 bases fit TRBD2. For the CDR3, the DNA is TGTGCCAGCAGCTTCGGCGGGGGGGAGACCGGGGAGCTGTTTTTT. Translation: CASSFGGGETGELFF.